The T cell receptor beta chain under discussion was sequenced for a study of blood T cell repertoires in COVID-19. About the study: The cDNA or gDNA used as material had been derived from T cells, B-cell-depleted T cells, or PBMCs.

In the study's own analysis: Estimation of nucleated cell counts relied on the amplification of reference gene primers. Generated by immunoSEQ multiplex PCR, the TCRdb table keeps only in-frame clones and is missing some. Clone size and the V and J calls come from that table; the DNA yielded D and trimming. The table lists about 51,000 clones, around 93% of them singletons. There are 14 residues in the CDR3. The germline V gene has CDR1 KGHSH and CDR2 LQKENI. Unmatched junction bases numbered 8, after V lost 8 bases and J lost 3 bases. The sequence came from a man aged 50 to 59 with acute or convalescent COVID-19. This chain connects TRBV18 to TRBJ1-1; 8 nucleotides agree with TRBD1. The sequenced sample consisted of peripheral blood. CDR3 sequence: CASQAGGGHTEAFF. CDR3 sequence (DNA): TGTGCCAGCCAGGCAGGGGGCGGACACACTGAAGCTTTCTTT.